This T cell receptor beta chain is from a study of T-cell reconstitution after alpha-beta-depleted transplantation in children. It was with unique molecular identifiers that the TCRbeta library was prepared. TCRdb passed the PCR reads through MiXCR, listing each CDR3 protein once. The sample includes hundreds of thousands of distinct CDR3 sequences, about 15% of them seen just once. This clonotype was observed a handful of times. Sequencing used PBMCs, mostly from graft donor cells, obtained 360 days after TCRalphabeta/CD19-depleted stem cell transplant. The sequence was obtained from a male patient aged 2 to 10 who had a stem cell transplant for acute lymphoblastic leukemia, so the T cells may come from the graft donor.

The CDR3 coding sequence is TGCAGCGTGATCCGACTAGACTTAGAGACCCAGTACTTC. This translates into CSVIRLDLETQYF. The rearrangement joins TRBV29-1 to TRBJ2-5, with D possibly being TRBD2 (6 bases). V shed 6 bases and J shed 4 bases, with 15 bases lying between them. CDR3 length: 13 residues. Germline V gene data show CDR1 as SQVTM and CDR2 as ANQGSEA.